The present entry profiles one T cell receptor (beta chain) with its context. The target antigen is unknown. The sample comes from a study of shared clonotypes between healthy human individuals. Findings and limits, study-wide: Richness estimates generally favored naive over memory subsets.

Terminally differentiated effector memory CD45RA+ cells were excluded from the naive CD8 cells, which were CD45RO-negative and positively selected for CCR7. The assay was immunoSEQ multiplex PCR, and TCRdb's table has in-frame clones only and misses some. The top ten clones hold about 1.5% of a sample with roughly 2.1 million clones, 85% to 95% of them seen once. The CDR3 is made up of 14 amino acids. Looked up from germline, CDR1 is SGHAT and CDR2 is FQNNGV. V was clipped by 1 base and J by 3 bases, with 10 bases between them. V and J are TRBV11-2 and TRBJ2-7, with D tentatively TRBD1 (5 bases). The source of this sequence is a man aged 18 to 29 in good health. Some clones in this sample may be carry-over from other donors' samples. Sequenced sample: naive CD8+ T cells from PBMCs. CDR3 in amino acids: CASSLVPDSYEQYF. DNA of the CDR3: TGTGCCAGCAGCTTAGTCCCAGACAGCTACGAGCAGTACTTC.